A single sample is the source of the 5 T cell receptor beta chains below, sequenced in a study of metastatic and nonmetastatic thyroid tumors. Until they underwent thyroid surgery, no patient had received any treatment. TCRdb re-called clones via MiXCR from the PCR reads. The data contain about 30,000 clones, approximately 16% of them singletons. Material: blood. The receptors originated from a female donor with papillary thyroid cancer or a benign thyroid nodule (not recorded which). Some clones in this sample may be carry-over from other donors' samples.

This clone was counted ten times or more. This sequence may be a read error, since a much larger clone differs from it by one base. CDR3 residues: CASSPSATRCEQYF. CDR3 DNA sequence: TGTGCCAGCAGCCCGAGCGCCACGCGATGCGAGCAGTACTTC. The chain combines TRBV7-9 with TRBJ2-7; D remains unclear. Trimming stripped 5 bases from V and 6 bases from J, with 17 bases between. The CDR3 has 14 residues. Germline lookup yields CDR1 SEHNR and CDR2 FQNEAQ (reference sequence). Together with reference TRBV7-9 and TRBJ2-7, the CDR3 gives the full variable domain: DTGVSQNPRHKITKRGQNVTFRCDPISEHNRLYWYRQTLGQGPEFLTYFQNEAQLEKSRLLSDRFSAERPKGSFSTLEIQRTEQGDSAMYLCASSPSATRCEQYFGPGTRLTVT.

This chain joins TRBV5-1 and TRBJ2-7; 9 nucleotides align to TRBD1. There are 15 residues in the CDR3. In germline, CDR1 is SGHRS, CDR2 YFSETQ. V dropped 0 bases and J dropped 4; count of bases not matched to a gene: 5. The chain's CDR3 is CASSLAGQGLYEQYF. CDR3 nucleotides: TGCGCCAGCAGCTTGGCGGGACAGGGTCTGTACGAGCAGTACTTC. The variable domain in full, with the rest retrieved from reference TRBV5-1 and TRBJ2-7, is KAGVTQTPRYLIKTRGQQVTLSCSPISGHRSVSWYQQTPGQGLQFLFEYFSETQRNKGNFPGRFSGRQFSNSRSEMNVSTLELGDSALYLCASSLAGQGLYEQYFGPGTRLTVT.

This clone qualifies as medium-sized. This CDR3 reads CASRAPLVQETQYF. CDR3 nucleotide sequence: TGTGCCAGCAGAGCCCCTCTCGTCCAAGAGACCCAGTACTTC. The rearrangement uses TRBV2 and TRBJ2-5, with D unresolved. CDR3 size: 14 residues. Germline values: CDR1 SNHLY, CDR2 FYNNEI. V lost 6 bases to trimming and J lost 1 base, with 12 bases between them.

This clone was detected ten times or more. The chain has TRBV5-1 and TRBJ2-5, with 12 bases matching TRBD2. The CDR3 runs 15 residues. Trimming took 0 bases from V and 5 from J; bases not matched to a gene: 2. Germline lookup yields CDR1 SGHRS and CDR2 YFSETQ. The CDR3 sequence is CASSLGLAGVETQYF. For the CDR3, the DNA is TGCGCCAGCAGCTTGGGACTAGCGGGGGTGGAGACCCAGTACTTC.

The chain recombines TRBV7-6 with TRBJ1-2; 7 bases fit TRBD1. Germline lookup yields CDR1 SGHVS and CDR2 FNYEAQ. This CDR3 spans 13 amino acids. V trimming: 4 bases; J trimming: 7 bases; junction bases outside the gene matches: 6. In DNA, the CDR3 is TGTGCCAGCAGCTACGGGACAGCCGGTGGCTACACCTTC. Translation: CASSYGTAGGYTF.